Following are 10 T cell receptor beta chains from one sample sequenced in a study of technical replicates of blood from a handful of donors. Clones were read by immunoSEQ multiplex PCR, and TCRdb kept only the in-frame ones, dropping some. The sample lists about 70,000 clones, approximately 91% occurring once. The sample consisted of PBMCs. The source is a human donor in good health. Some clones in this sample may be carry-over from other donors' samples.

The chain carries TRBV4-1 and TRBJ2-7; D possibly corresponds to TRBD2 (6 bases). V lost 0 bases and J lost 6, with 15 bases in between. The germline CDR1 and CDR2 sequences are MGHRA and YSYEKL. This CDR3 is built from 15 residues. The CDR3 sequence is CASSQDRGDGREQYF. In DNA, the CDR3 is TGCGCCAGCAGCCAAGATCGCGGGGACGGCCGCGAGCAGTACTTC.

The chain carries TRBV5-1 and TRBJ2-3, with D tentatively TRBD2 (6 bases). The CDR3 consists of 14 residues. V lost 0 bases and J 5 bases, leaving 10 bases between the germline ends. The germline V gene has CDR1 SGHRS and CDR2 YFSETQ. The CDR3, as DNA: TGCGCCAGCAGCTTGGGGTCTAGCGTAGATACGCAGTATTTT. It specifies CASSLGSSVDTQYF.

This clone was counted a single time. The gene calls are TRBV6-5 and TRBJ2-1; 8 bases map to TRBD2. Germline V gene sequence: CDR1 MNHEY, CDR2 SVGAGI. The V gene end was trimmed by 6 bases and the J gene end by 7 bases; junction bases not matched to a gene: 2. CDR3 length: 12 residues. CDR3: CASRSSGNEQFF. Here the CDR3 DNA reads TGTGCCAGCAGATCTAGCGGGAATGAGCAGTTCTTC.

The chain couples TRBV10-3 to TRBJ1-5, with a tentative D call TRBD1 (6 bases). Trimming took 8 bases from V and 6 from J, leaving 17 bases between them. Germline V CDR1 and CDR2: ENHRY, SYGVKD. The CDR3 has 14 amino acids. The CDR3, as DNA: TGTGCCATCTCAGTCTCAGGGGCTGGTCAGCCCCAGCATTTT. This translates into CAISVSGAGQPQHF.

The V call is TRBV4-2, the J call TRBJ2-7; 7 bases agree with TRBD2. This CDR3 comprises 14 residues. Germline V gene sequence: CDR1 LGHNA, CDR2 YNFKEQ. Trimming took 0 bases from V and 3 from J; bases not matched to a gene: 2. The CDR3 DNA is TGTGCCAGCAGCCAAGACGGGGGGAGCTACGAGCAGTACTTC. This sequence encodes CASSQDGGSYEQYF.

The chain joins TRBV19 to TRBJ1-1; 7 bases fit TRBD1. J gave up 7 bases and V 3 bases, and 2 bases lay outside the gene matches. The length of the CDR3 is 12 residues. Germline CDR1 is LNHDA and CDR2 is SQIVND (reference sequence). For the CDR3, the DNA is TGTGCCAGTAGTATCGACAGGGTTGAAGCTTTCTTT. Encoded protein: CASSIDRVEAFF.

V and J are TRBV2 and TRBJ2-7, with TRBD1 matching over 9 bases. Germline-derived CDR1 and CDR2 are SNHLY and FYNNEI. This CDR3 has 14 residues. The trim removed 4 bases at V and 3 bases at J, leaving 4 bases unmatched. As DNA, the CDR3 is TGTGCCAGCAGTGGATGGGACAGGGACTACGAGCAGTACTTC. Translating gives CASSGWDRDYEQYF.

The rearrangement uses TRBV7-2 and TRBJ1-4; 7 bases match TRBD1. Germline CDR1 is SGHTA and CDR2 is FQGNSA. With 3 bases clipped from V and 6 bases from J, the junction kept 4 bases outside the gene matches. This CDR3 has 14 amino acids. This CDR3 reads CASSLDRSHEKLFF. The CDR3 coding sequence is TGTGCCAGCAGCTTGGACAGGTCCCATGAAAAACTGTTTTTT.

The chain employs TRBV4-3 and TRBJ1-3; the D gene is possibly TRBD1 (5 bases). The CDR3 totals 14 residues. Trimming cost V 0 bases and J 3 bases, with 6 bases left between them. Germline CDR1 LGHNA, CDR2 YSLEER. The CDR3 DNA reads TGCGCCAGCAGCCAAGATACAGGTGGAAACACCATATATTTT. It encodes CASSQDTGGNTIYF.

The chain carries TRBV6-4 and TRBJ2-2, with D maybe TRBD1 (5 bases). Germline V gene lookup returns CDR1 MRHNA and CDR2 SNTAGT. This CDR3 spans 14 amino acids. Trimming removed 8 bases from V and 5 bases from J, with 15 bases in between. The CDR3 bases are TGTGCCAGCTCGATACAGGCCTCGACCGGGGAGCTGTTTTTT. Protein product: CASSIQASTGELFF.